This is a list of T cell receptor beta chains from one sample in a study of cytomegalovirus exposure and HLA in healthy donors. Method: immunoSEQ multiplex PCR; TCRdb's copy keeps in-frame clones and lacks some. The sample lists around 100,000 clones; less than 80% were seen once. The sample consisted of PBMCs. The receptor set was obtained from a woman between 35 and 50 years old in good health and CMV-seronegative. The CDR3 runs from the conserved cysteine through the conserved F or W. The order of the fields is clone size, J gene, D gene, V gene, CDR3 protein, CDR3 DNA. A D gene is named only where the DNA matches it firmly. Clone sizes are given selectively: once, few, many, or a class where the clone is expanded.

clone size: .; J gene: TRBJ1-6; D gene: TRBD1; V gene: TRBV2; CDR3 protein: CASSGQGPYNSPLHF; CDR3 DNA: TGTGCCAGCAGCGGACAGGGGCCCTATAATTCACCCCTCCACTTT
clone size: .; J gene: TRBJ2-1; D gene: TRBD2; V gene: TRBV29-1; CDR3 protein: CSVGGLAGYNEQFF; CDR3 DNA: TGCAGCGTTGGTGGACTAGCGGGATACAATGAGCAGTTCTTC
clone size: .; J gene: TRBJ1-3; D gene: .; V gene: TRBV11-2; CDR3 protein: CASSQDSGNTIYF; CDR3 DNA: TGTGCCAGCAGCCAGGACTCTGGAAACACCATATATTTT
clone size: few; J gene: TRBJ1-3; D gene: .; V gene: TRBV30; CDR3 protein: CAWSVHEVSGNTIYF; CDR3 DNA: TGTGCCTGGAGTGTACATGAGGTTTCTGGAAACACCATATATTTT
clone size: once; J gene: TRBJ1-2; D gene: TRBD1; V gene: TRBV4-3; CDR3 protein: CASNQDRGNYGYTF; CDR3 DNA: TGCGCCAGCAACCAGGACAGGGGGAACTATGGCTACACCTTC
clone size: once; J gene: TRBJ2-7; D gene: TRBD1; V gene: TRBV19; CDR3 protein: CASSTAGRDSYEQYF; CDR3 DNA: TGTGCCAGTAGTACTGCAGGTAGGGACAGCTACGAGCAGTACTTC
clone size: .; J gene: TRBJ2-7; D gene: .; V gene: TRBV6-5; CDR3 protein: CASGRSSYEQYF; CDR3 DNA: TGTGCCAGCGGGAGGAGCTCCTACGAGCAGTACTTC
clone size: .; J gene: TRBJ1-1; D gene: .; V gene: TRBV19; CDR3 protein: CASSTTRNTEAFF; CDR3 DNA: TGTGCCAGTAGTACCACAAGGAACACTGAAGCTTTCTTT
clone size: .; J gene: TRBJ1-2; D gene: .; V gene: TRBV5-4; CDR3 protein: CASSLGRDAYYGYTF; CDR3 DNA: TGTGCCAGCAGCTTGGGGCGGGACGCATACTATGGCTACACCTTC
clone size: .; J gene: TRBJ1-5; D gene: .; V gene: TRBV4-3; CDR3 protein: CASSQDPFLQSFYSNQPQHF; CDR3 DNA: TGCGCCAGCAGCCAAGATCCGTTCCTCCAGTCGTTTTATAGCAATCAGCCCCAGCATTTT
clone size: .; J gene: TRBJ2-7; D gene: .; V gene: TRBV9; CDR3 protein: CASSVETGYEQYF; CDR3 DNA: TGTGCCAGCAGCGTAGAGACAGGCTACGAGCAGTACTTC
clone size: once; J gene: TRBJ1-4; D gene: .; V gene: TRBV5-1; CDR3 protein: CASSPGGEGGEKLFF; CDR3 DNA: TGCGCCAGCAGCCCCGGAGGGGAAGGTGGAGAAAAACTGTTTTTT
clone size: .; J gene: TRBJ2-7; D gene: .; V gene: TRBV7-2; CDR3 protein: CASSPDRTERGTYEQYF; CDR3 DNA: TGTGCCAGCAGCCCAGACAGGACCGAGCGGGGCACCTACGAGCAGTACTTC
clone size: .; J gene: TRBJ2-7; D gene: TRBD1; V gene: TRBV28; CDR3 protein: CASSPSTGGNYEQYF; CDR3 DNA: TGTGCCAGCAGTCCCTCGACAGGGGGGAACTACGAGCAGTACTTC
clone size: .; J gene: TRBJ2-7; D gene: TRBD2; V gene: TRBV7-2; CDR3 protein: CASSPASGTYEQYF; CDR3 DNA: TGTGCCAGCTCCCCGGCTAGCGGGACCTACGAGCAGTACTTC
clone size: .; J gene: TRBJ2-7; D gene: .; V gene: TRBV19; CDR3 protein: CASSINQVSYEQYF; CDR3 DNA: TGTGCCAGTAGTATCAACCAGGTTTCCTACGAGCAGTACTTC
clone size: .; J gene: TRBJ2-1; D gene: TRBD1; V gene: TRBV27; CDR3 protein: CASSYVDRAHNEQFF; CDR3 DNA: TGTGCCAGCAGTTACGTAGACAGGGCACACAATGAGCAGTTCTTC
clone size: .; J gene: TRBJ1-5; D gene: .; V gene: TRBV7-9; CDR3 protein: CSSSLALFSQHF; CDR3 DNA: TGTTCCAGCAGCTTAGCCCTTTTTTCCCAGCATTTT
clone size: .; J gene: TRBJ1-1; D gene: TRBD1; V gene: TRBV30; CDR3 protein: CAWSLQGETEAFF; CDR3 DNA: TGTGCCTGGAGTTTACAGGGGGAAACTGAAGCTTTCTTT
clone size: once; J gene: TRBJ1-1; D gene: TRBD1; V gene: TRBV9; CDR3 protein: CASSADLPGQGNTEAFF; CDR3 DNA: TGTGCCAGCAGCGCCGACCTGCCGGGACAGGGGAATACTGAAGCTTTCTTT
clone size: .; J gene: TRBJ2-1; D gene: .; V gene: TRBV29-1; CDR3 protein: CSVEQLENLFYNEQFF; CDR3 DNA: TGCAGCGTTGAGCAACTCGAGAACCTCTTCTACAATGAGCAGTTCTTC
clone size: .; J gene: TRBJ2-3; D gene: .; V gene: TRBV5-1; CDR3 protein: CASSLGVGGGRDTQYF; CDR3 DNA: TGCGCCAGCAGCTTGGGAGTGGGGGGGGGCCGAGATACGCAGTATTTT
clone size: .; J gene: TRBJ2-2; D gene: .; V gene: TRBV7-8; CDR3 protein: CASRRDLNTGELFF; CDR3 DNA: TGTGCCAGCAGGCGGGATTTGAACACCGGGGAGCTGTTTTTT
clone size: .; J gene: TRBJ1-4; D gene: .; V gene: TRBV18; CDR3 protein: CASSSSQGRPEKLFF; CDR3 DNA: TGTGCCAGCTCGTCTTCACAGGGCCGTCCTGAAAAACTGTTTTTT